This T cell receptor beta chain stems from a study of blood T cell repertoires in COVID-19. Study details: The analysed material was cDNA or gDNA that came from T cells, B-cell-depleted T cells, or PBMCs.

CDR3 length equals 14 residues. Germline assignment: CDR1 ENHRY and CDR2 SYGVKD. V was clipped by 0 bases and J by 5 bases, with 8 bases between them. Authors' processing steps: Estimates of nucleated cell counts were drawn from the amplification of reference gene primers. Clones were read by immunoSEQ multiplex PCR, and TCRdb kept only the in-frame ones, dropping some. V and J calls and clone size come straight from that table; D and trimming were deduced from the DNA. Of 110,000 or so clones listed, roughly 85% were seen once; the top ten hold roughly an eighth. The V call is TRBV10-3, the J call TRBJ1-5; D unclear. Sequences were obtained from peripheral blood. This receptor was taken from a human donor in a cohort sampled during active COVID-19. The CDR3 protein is CAISESQADQPQHF. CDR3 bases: TGTGCCATCAGTGAGTCGCAGGCTGATCAGCCCCAGCATTTT.